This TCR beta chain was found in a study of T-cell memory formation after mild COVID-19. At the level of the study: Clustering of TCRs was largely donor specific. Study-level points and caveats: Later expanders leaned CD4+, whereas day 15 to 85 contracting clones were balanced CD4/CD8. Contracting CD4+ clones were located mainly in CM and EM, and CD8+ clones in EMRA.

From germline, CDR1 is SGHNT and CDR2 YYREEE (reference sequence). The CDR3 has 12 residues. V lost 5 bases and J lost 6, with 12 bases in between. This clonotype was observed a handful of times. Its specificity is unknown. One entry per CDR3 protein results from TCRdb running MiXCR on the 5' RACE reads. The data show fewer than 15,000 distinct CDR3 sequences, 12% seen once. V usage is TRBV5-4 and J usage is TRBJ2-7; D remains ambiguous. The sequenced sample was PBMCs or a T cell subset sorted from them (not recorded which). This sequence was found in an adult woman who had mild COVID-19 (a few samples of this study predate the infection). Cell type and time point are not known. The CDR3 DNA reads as TGTGCCAGCAGTTCCGTGGGGTCCGAGCAGTACTTC. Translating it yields CASSSVGSEQYF.